What follows describes a single TCR beta chain. This receptor's antigen is unknown. No much larger clone exists at a distance of one base, and base qualities are not known. Participants in the prospective study were aged roughly 18 to 90 years, lived in under 30 United States geographic areas, and enrolled through a virtual design. In the prospective study, participants were assigned to cohorts based on the clinical history participants reported in a screening survey and a study questionnaire. Recovered participants in ImmuneRACE Cohort 3 were defined as having two consecutive negative NP/OP PCR tests, clearance from a healthcare professional, or resolution of symptoms. In the prospective study, whole blood, serum and a nasopharyngeal or oropharyngeal swab were collected from each participant by mobile phlebotomists. Prospective study participants could optionally give additional blood draws and questionnaires over an approximately two-month period. Blood samples from the prospective study were shipped frozen or at room temperature prior to DNA extraction.

TCRbeta CDR3 regions were amplified from genomic DNA using the immunoSEQ Assay, a bias-controlled multiplex PCR. As for the original processing: The number of nucleated cells in each sample was estimated from the amplification of reference gene primers within the assay. To quantify the absolute abundance of each unique TCRbeta CDR3 rearrangement, sequence reads were collapsed and filtered. For each sample, productive Simpson clonality was calculated as the square root of Simpson's diversity index over productive rearrangements. In its TCRdb copy, this immuneACCESS table keeps in-frame sequences only and misses some clones. Where compared with another copy, unresolved V genes explain less than half of these, and the others have no known cause. From that table come the V and J calls and clone size; the DNA was used to work out D and trimming. This sample holds hundreds of thousands of clones; 80% to 90% were observed only once. The ten largest clones take up 3.5% to 5% of the sample.

The data were taken from a study of blood T cell repertoires in COVID-19 (dated by TCRdb to between 2020 and 2021). For context, the study as a whole: Samples covering the acute and convalescent phases of COVID-19 were provided by collaborators in the United States, Italy and Spain. Subjects who had been exposed to COVID-19, were actively infected with it, or had recovered from it provided the deeply sampled blood TCRbeta repertoires that made up the dataset. The prospective study material was composed of cDNA or gDNA derived from T cells, B-cell-depleted T cells, or PBMCs. A de-identified subject ID, COVID-19 status, age in years and sex were almost always included in the sample metadata. The repertoires were released in a freely available public database intended as a resource for research on the immune response to SARS-CoV-2. HLA class I and class II types, where available, came from metadata supplied by the sample provider rather than from assay-based typing. Samples were obtained from the ongoing ImmuneRACE study (first 160 participants) and from over 1,000 subjects provided by 6 global collaborators.

What the authors observed across the whole study: The quantity of clinical and demographic metadata differed by source and by participant and was supplied without curation.

Reading the germline V gene (reference sequence) gives CDR1 MNHEY and CDR2 SMNVEV. From the cysteine through the phenylalanine, the CDR3 covers 16 amino acids. Only the CDR3 portion is preserved as DNA: 48 bases, with reading frame beginning at the first base. Trimming takes 9 bases from V and 1 base from J, and the germline ends sit 21 bases apart. The chain was built from TRBV27 and TRBJ1-1, with TRBD1 as a weak D call on 6 bases. This receptor was identified in a woman in her 30s who had recovered from COVID-19. The sequenced sample was PBMCs or T cells enriched from blood (not recorded which). The DNA is as follows: TGTGCCAGTCAAGGGACATCACCCATTCGGAACACTGAAGCTTTCTTT. Translation gives CASQGTSPIRNTEAFF.